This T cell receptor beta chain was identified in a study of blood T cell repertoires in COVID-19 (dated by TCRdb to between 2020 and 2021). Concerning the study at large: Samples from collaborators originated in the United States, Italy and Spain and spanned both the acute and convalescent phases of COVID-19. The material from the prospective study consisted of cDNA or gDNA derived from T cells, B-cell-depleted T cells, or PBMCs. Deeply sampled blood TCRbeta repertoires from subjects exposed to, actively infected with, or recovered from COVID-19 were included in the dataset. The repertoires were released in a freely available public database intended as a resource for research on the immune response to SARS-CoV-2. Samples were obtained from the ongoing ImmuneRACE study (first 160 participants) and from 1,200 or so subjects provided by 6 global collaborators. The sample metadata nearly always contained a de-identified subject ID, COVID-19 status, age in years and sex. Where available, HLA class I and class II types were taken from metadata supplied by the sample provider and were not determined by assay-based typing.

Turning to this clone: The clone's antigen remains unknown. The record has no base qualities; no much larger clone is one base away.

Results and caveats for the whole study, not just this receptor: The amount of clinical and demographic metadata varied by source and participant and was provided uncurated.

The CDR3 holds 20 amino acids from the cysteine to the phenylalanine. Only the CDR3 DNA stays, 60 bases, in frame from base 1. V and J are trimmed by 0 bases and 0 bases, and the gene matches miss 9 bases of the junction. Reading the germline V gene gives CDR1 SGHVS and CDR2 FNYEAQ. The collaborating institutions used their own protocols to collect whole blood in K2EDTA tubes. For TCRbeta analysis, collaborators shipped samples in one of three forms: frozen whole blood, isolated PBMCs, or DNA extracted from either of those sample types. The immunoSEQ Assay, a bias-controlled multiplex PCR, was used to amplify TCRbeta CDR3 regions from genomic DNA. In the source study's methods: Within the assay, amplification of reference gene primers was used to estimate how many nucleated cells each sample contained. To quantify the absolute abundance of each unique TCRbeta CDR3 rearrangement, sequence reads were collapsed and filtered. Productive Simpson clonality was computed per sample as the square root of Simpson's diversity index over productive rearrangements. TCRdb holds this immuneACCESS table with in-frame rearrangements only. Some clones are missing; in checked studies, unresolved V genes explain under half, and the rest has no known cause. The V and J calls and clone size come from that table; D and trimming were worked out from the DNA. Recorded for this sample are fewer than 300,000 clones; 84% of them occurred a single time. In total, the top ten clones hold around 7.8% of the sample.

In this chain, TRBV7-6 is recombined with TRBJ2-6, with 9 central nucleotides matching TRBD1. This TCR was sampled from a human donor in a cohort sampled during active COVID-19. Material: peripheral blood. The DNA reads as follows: TGTGCCAGCAGCTTAGCGGGGGGACAGGGTTCCGGCTCTGGGGCCAACGTCCTGACTTTC. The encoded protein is CASSLAGGQGSGSGANVLTF.